A single T cell receptor beta chain is shown here with its context. The target antigen is unknown. The CDR3 is 15 amino acids. Several immunoSEQ 96-well plates shared each subset's DNA, each plate a replicate. Repertoires were generated with immunoSEQ multiplex PCR, while TCRdb's copy carries only in-frame clones and drops some. The data show 550,000 to 700,000 clones, 73% seen once. This sample is drawn from a study of shared clonotypes between healthy human individuals. Study as a whole: A couple of female and a few male donors aged 18 to 49 were enrolled.

Overall study findings and caveats: Naive CD4 clonotypes were shared across a few donors at about 5.2%. Researchers found naive subsets generally carried larger estimated richness than memory subsets.

The sequence was collected from a woman between 25 and 40 years old in good health. What was sequenced was memory CD4+ T cells sorted from blood. Subset meaning: CD45RA-negative fraction. The J gene is TRBJ2-5, the V gene TRBV1; the table's D gene call, TRBD2, was not cross checked with the DNA. TRBV1 is noted as a pseudogene. CDR3 sequence (DNA): TGCACCAGCAGCCAACTAGCGGGAGTGAAGGAGACCCAGTACTTC. It specifies CTSSQLAGVKETQYF.